A few counts support the clone carrying this T cell receptor beta chain. Its antigen is undetermined. The sample belongs to a study of beta chain features in type 1 diabetes. CD4+ naive, central memory, regulatory and stem cell-like memory cells were sorted via CD45RO/CCR7/CD25/CD127/CD95/CD27. All of the isolated RNA was reverse transcribed, so expressed TCRB transcripts were sequenced. Sequenced by immunoSEQ multiplex PCR; TCRdb stores in-frame clones only, minus some. The table lists 630,000 or so clones, around 15% of them singletons. Trimming took off 5 bases at V and 7 bases at J, with 14 bases between the two ends. CDR1 SEHNR and CDR2 FQNEAQ come from the germline V gene (reference sequence). This CDR3 has 13 residues. Overall study results and limits: Resolution of whether HLA type affects TCRB rearrangement was not achieved here. There were fewer insertions and more deletions at the VDJ junctions of type 1 diabetes patients. Type 1 diabetes patients showed a moderate but significant shortening of TCRB CDR3s in all four CD4+ subsets. Compared to healthy donors, patients appeared to have naive, central memory and Treg TCRB repertoires that were more alike.

What was sequenced was naive CD4+ T cells from blood. The clonotype originates from a man younger than 35 with type 1 diabetes. The chain uses TRBV7-9 and TRBJ1-1; no reliable D call. The CDR3 sequence is CASSRRISGEAFF. The CDR3 bases are TGTGCCAGCAGCCGGCGGATAAGCGGTGAAGCTTTCTTT.